What follows describes a single T cell receptor beta chain. Germline CDR1 reads MNHEY; CDR2 reads SVGAGI. Trimming cost V 0 bases and J 3 bases; bases outside gene matches: 3. The CDR3 length is 16 residues. The PCR used 60 Vbeta and 13 Jbeta primers. Assay: immunoSEQ multiplex PCR; the TCRdb copy retains only in-frame clones and omits some. This sample carries 90,000 to 100,000 clones, 60% to 80% of them seen once, and the ten largest clones take over 6%. Donors likely had unrecorded immune exposures despite being nominally healthy when sampled. This record comes from a study of cytomegalovirus exposure and HLA in healthy donors.

Sequenced sample: PBMCs. The genes are TRBV6-5 and TRBJ2-7, with 12 bases aligning to TRBD2. The sequence was collected from a female donor in good health and CMV-seronegative. The CDR3 loop is CASSYSGLAGNYEQYF. DNA of the CDR3: TGTGCCAGCAGTTACTCCGGACTAGCGGGGAACTACGAGCAGTACTTC.